This TCR beta chain was identified in a study of blood T cell repertoires in COVID-19. Study in general: PBMCs, B-cell-depleted T cells, or T cells provided the cDNA or gDNA that made up the material.

TCRdb keeps only in-frame clones here, not all; method: immunoSEQ multiplex PCR. The sample lists about 140,000 clones, nearly 80% occurring once. CDR1 and CDR2 (germline): SGHNT, YYREEE (reference sequence). This CDR3 has 15 amino acids. J was trimmed by 7 bases and V by 3 bases; bases with no gene match: 5. The study assigned cohorts using participant-reported clinical history. The chain joins TRBV5-4 to TRBJ1-4, with 11 nucleotides matching TRBD1. Sequencing was performed on PBMCs or T cells enriched from blood (not recorded which). This receptor was taken from a woman between 50 and 59 years old who had recovered from COVID-19. CDR3 coding DNA: TGTGCCAGCAGCTCTGGACAGGGGGCGCCTGAAAAACTGTTTTTT. Translating it yields CASSSGQGAPEKLFF.